These 29 T cell receptor beta chains originate from one sample sequenced in a study of long-term antiretroviral therapy in people with HIV. Samples were assayed with immunoSEQ v3.0 at survey level. Sequencing was performed with immunoSEQ multiplex PCR; in TCRdb, only in-frame clones are kept and a portion is missing. The sample contains under 30,000 clones, about 86% of which appear only once. The source was unsorted PBMCs, collected 1.9 years after starting antiretroviral therapy. The receptors originated from a woman aged 25 to 39 with HIV.

V usage is TRBV7-8 and J usage is TRBJ2-2, with no clear D. V lost 1 base and J 1 base, leaving 13 bases between the germline ends. Germline CDR1 and CDR2: SGHVS and FQNEAQ. This CDR3 contains 17 residues. The CDR3 reads CASSLVSLAMNTGELFF. The CDR3 DNA sequence: TGTGCCAGCAGCTTAGTTTCCCTTGCAATGAACACCGGGGAGCTGTTTTTT.

This clone is labeled as medium-sized (0.01 to 0.1%). This chain joins TRBV18 and TRBJ1-4; D gene ambiguous. Germline lookup yields CDR1 KGHSH and CDR2 LQKENI. This CDR3 contains 14 residues. Trimming pared 6 bases from V and 10 bases from J, leaving 18 bases between. The chain's CDR3 is CASSSERSAGKLFF. In DNA, the CDR3 is TGTGCCAGCTCCTCCGAACGTAGCGCTGGAAAACTGTTTTTT.

The rearrangement links TRBV29-1 to TRBJ2-5, with D hard to call. The CDR3 is 14 residues long. V dropped 0 bases and J dropped 4 bases, with 12 bases sitting between them. Germline V lookup: CDR1 SQVTM, CDR2 ANQGSEA. The CDR3 DNA reads TGCAGCGTTGAAGATCCCCTATCCCGAGAGACCCAGTACTTC. It yields the protein CSVEDPLSRETQYF. Filled out from reference TRBV29-1 and TRBJ2-5, the complete variable domain reads SAVISQKPSRDICQRGTSLTIQCQVDSQVTMMFWYRQQPGQSLTLIATANQGSEATYESGFVIDKFPISRPNLTFSTLTVSNMSPEDSSIYLCSVEDPLSRETQYFGPGTRLLVL.

This rearrangement joins TRBV5-6 to TRBJ2-1, with D perhaps TRBD1 (5 bases). Germline V gene data show CDR1 as SGHDT and CDR2 as YYEEEE. Trimming removed 2 bases from V and 3 bases from J, with 24 bases in between. The CDR3 sequence is 19 residues long. CDR3 residues: CASSLAFLVGQGFYNEQFF. For the CDR3, the DNA is TGTGCCAGCAGCTTAGCCTTCCTCGTCGGGCAGGGTTTCTACAATGAGCAGTTCTTC.

CDR3: CASSRTGDQPQHF. CDR3 bases: TGTGCCAGCAGCCGGACAGGAGATCAGCCCCAGCATTTT. The chain links TRBV2 to TRBJ1-5, with TRBD1 matching 7 bases. Germline V gene data show CDR1 as SNHLY and CDR2 as FYNNEI. Trimming cost V 6 bases and J 5 bases; bases outside gene matches: 4. The CDR3 totals 13 residues.

V gene TRBV29-1 combines with J gene TRBJ1-3; D is unresolved. Germline lookup yields CDR1 SQVTM and CDR2 ANQGSEA. V was shortened by 2 bases and J by 0 bases, with 11 bases between the two germline ends. There are 15 residues in the CDR3. The CDR3, as DNA: TGCAGCGTTGAATCCGGACGGAGCTCTGGAAACACCATATATTTT. Protein sequence: CSVESGRSSGNTIYF.

The chain combines TRBV6-1 with TRBJ2-2; maybe TRBD1 (7 bases). This CDR3 has 13 residues. Trimming stripped 6 bases from V and 4 bases from J, with 9 bases between. CDR1 MNHNS and CDR2 SASEGT come from the germline V gene. CDR3 bases: TGTGCCAGCAGGGAGGGGGCCACCGGGGAGCTGTTTTTT. Amino acids: CASREGATGELFF.

This clone came up once. This chain connects TRBV10-1 to TRBJ2-4; 10 bases are shared with TRBD1. Per the germline V gene, CDR1 is WNHNN and CDR2 is SYGVQD (reference sequence). The CDR3 sequence is 15 residues long. The V gene end was trimmed by 6 bases and the J gene end by 3 bases; junction bases not matched to a gene: 5. For the CDR3, the DNA is TGCGCCAGCAGAGGACAGGGGGTAGACAAAAACATTCAGTACTTC. Amino acid sequence: CASRGQGVDKNIQYF.

The genes are TRBV19 and TRBJ1-3; D is undetermined. This CDR3 spans 16 amino acids. The V gene's germline CDR1 is LNHDA and CDR2 SQIVND (reference sequence). Between the trimmed V and J ends, which lost 2 bases and 0 bases, there was a span of 11 bases. The CDR3 DNA is TGTGCCAGTAGTATACCCGGTACGGTCTCTGGAAACACCATATATTTT. It specifies CASSIPGTVSGNTIYF.

The chain carries TRBV6-6 and TRBJ1-2; D is uncertain. CDR3 length equals 15 residues. V shed 0 bases and J shed 0 bases, with 8 bases lying between them. Germline loops: CDR1 MNHNY, CDR2 SVGAGI (reference sequence). CDR3 DNA: TGTGCCAGCAGTTACTCGGTCCCAGCTAACTATGGCTACACCTTC. This translates into CASSYSVPANYGYTF.

V is TRBV9 and J is TRBJ2-5; TRBD1 agrees at 10 bases. Germline CDR1 is SGDLS and CDR2 is YYNGEE. Trimming at V came to 3 bases and at J to 5 bases, leaving 7 bases not matched to a gene. CDR3 size: 15 residues. The CDR3: CASSGPGTGVETQYF. The CDR3 nucleotides read TGTGCCAGCAGCGGCCCCGGGACAGGGGTTGAGACCCAGTACTTC.

The V and J genes are TRBV11-2 and TRBJ2-2, with TRBD1 matching over 9 bases. The CDR3 is 15 amino acids. The V segment lost 5 bases and the J segment 2 bases; nucleotides outside the gene matches: 3. Germline CDR1 SGHAT, CDR2 FQNNGV. The chain's CDR3 is CASSQDRGNTGELFF. CDR3 DNA sequence: TGTGCCAGCAGCCAGGACAGGGGTAACACCGGGGAGCTGTTTTTT.

V is TRBV4-1 and J is TRBJ2-7; D is possibly TRBD1 or TRBD2 (6 bases each). Germline V gene data show CDR1 as MGHRA and CDR2 as YSYEKL. This CDR3 is 16 amino acids long. V was cut by 1 base and J by 1 base, with 14 bases left in between. CDR3 in amino acids: CASSQADGGASYEQYF. The CDR3 nucleotides are TGCGCCAGCAGCCAAGCCGACGGGGGCGCGTCCTACGAGCAGTACTTC.

This clone was observed a handful of times. The chain uses TRBV18 and TRBJ1-2; D is perhaps TRBD1 (5 bases). The CDR3 consists of 14 residues. Germline V gene data show CDR1 as KGHSH and CDR2 as LQKENI. Deletions cut 3 bases from V and 4 bases from J, with 12 bases between. The CDR3 bases are TGTGCCAGCTCACCGGGACCTCTTCTCTATGGCTACACCTTC. Its protein is CASSPGPLLYGYTF.

V and J are TRBV9 and TRBJ2-5, with D perhaps matching TRBD2 (5 bases). V was pared by 0 bases and J by 3 bases, with 6 bases between. The germline V gene has CDR1 SGDLS and CDR2 YYNGEE. The CDR3 spans 13 residues. For the CDR3, the DNA is TGTGCCAGCAGCGTAGCGGGGAAAGAGACCCAGTACTTC. It translates to CASSVAGKETQYF.

The gene calls are TRBV7-3 and TRBJ2-1, with D perhaps TRBD2 (5 bases). The V and J ends lost 4 bases and 5 bases respectively, with 9 bases between them. Germline CDR1 and CDR2: SGHTA and FQGTGA. This CDR3 is built from 13 residues. The CDR3 DNA reads TGTGCCAGCAGCTCGGCGAGGGACAATGAGCAGTTCTTC. Protein product: CASSSARDNEQFF. The whole variable domain, filled in from reference TRBV7-3 and TRBJ2-1, reads GAGVSQTPSNKVTEKGKYVELRCDPISGHTALYWYRQSLGQGPEFLIYFQGTGAADDSGLPNDRFFAVRPEGSVSTLKIQRTERGDSAVYLCASSSARDNEQFFGPGTRLTVL.

This clone was found once. The V call is TRBV18, the J call TRBJ2-7; maybe TRBD1 (6 bases). The CDR3 is 15 amino acids. From germline, CDR1 is KGHSH and CDR2 LQKENI. With 6 bases removed from V and 5 bases from J, the gap between germline ends came to 20 bases. The CDR3, as DNA: TGTGCCAGCTCCCAGAACAGGGACCTTTACCACGAGCAGTACGTC. Translated, it gives CASSQNRDLYHEQYV.

The J gene is TRBJ2-2, the V gene TRBV11-3; 9 bases are shared with TRBD1. This CDR3 is built from 15 residues. Germline CDR1 is SGHNT and CDR2 is YENEEA. Trimming at V came to 2 bases and at J to 3 bases, leaving 1 base not matched to a gene. As DNA, the CDR3 is TGTGCCAGCAGCTTAAGGACAGGGGACACCGGGGAGCTGTTTTTT. Residues: CASSLRTGDTGELFF.

The chain couples TRBV9 to TRBJ2-2; 7 bases map to TRBD1. The CDR3 is made up of 15 amino acids. The germline V gene encodes CDR1 SGDLS and CDR2 YYNGEE. The V gene end was trimmed by 4 bases and the J gene end by 4 bases; junction bases not matched to a gene: 7. The CDR3 DNA reads TGTGCCAGCAGCCCAGACAGGGCGAGCACCGGGGAGCTGTTTTTT. This gives the protein CASSPDRASTGELFF. Based on the CDR3 plus reference TRBV9 and TRBJ2-2, the full variable domain is DSGVTQTPKHLITATGQRVTLRCSPRSGDLSVYWYQQSLDQGLQFLIQYYNGEERAKGNILERFSAQQFPDLHSELNLSSLELGDSALYFCASSPDRASTGELFFGEGSRLTVL.

The chain has TRBV13 and TRBJ2-7; D gene ambiguous. Germline V gene data show CDR1 as PRHDT and CDR2 as FYEKMQ (reference sequence). The germline V and J ends were trimmed by 9 bases and 6 bases, with 21 bases remaining between them. This CDR3 region has 14 residues. CDR3 region: CASTNGRRTIEQYF. In nucleotides, the CDR3 is TGTGCCAGTACGAATGGACGGCGAACAATCGAGCAGTACTTC.

This clone was recorded once. J is TRBJ1-4 and V is TRBV10-3; 7 bases are a match to TRBD1. The CDR3 spans 13 residues. The germline gives CDR1 ENHRY, CDR2 SYGVKD. V was pared by 6 bases and J by 7 bases, with 5 bases of the junction left unmatched. In nucleotides, the CDR3 is TGTGCCATCAGCAGGGGGGTGGCTGAAAAACTGTTTTTT. Its translation: CAISRGVAEKLFF.

The chain recombines TRBV2 with TRBJ1-2; a weak D match, TRBD1 (5 bases). CDR1 and CDR2 from the germline V gene are SNHLY and FYNNEI. The CDR3 length is 12 residues. Trimming removed 4 bases at V and 9 bases at J, with 12 bases between. As DNA, the CDR3 is TGTGCCAGCAGTGGGCAGGGTTTAAGCTACACCTTC. It encodes CASSGQGLSYTF.

V is TRBV2 and J is TRBJ2-2; a possible D gene is TRBD1 (5 bases). The CDR3 is 12 amino acids. Looked up from germline, CDR1 is SNHLY and CDR2 is FYNNEI. V lost 10 bases to trimming and J lost 5 bases, with 11 bases between them. DNA for the CDR3: TGTGCCACTTGGGCAGGGACCGGGGAGCTGTTTTTT. Encoded protein: CATWAGTGELFF. The variable domain in full, with the rest retrieved from reference TRBV2 and TRBJ2-2, is EPEVTQTPSHQVTQMGQEVILRCVPISNHLYFYWYRQILGQKVEFLVSFYNNEISEKSEIFDDQFSVERPDGSNFTLKIRSTKLEDSAMYFCATWAGTGELFFGEGSRLTVL.

The V gene is TRBV4-1, the J gene TRBJ1-6; 7 nucleotides match TRBD1. The CDR3 spans 18 residues. The V gene's germline CDR1 is MGHRA and CDR2 YSYEKL. The V and J ends lost 4 bases and 4 bases, in that order; junction bases with no gene match: 13. CDR3 protein: CASSLRTGATIYNSPLHF. The CDR3 coding sequence is TGCGCCAGCAGCCTCCGAACAGGGGCGACTATTTATAATTCACCCCTCCACTTT.

The V and J genes are TRBV7-3 and TRBJ2-2; 10 bases map to TRBD1. The V and J ends lost 2 bases and 4 bases, in that order; junction bases with no gene match: 1. The CDR3 length is 15 residues. Germline CDR1 SGHTA, CDR2 FQGTGA. The CDR3 sequence: CASSLGQGVTGELFF. CDR3 DNA: TGTGCCAGCAGCTTAGGACAGGGGGTCACCGGGGAGCTGTTTTTT.

This clone has just a few counts. CDR3 DNA: TGTGCCAGCAAAGCTGCCGGGACTGGGAGTTCACCCCTCCACTTT. Amino acids: CASKAAGTGSSPLHF. The gene calls are TRBV5-4 and TRBJ1-6; D possibly corresponds to TRBD1 (5 bases). The germline V gene has CDR1 SGHNT and CDR2 YYREEE (reference sequence). This CDR3 contains 15 residues. The V end was cut by 6 bases, the J end by 9 bases, with 19 bases between.

V usage is TRBV11-2 and J usage is TRBJ1-1; the D gene is possibly TRBD1 (5 bases). Trimming shortened V by 5 bases and J by 8 bases, and 9 bases separated the two germline ends. The CDR3 contains 11 residues. In germline, CDR1 is SGHAT, CDR2 FQNNGV. The CDR3 DNA is TGTGCCAGCAGCCGGGGCTTAGAAGCTTTCTTT. It encodes CASSRGLEAFF.

The V and J genes are TRBV5-1 and TRBJ1-4; 8 bases are shared with TRBD1. CDR3 size: 15 residues. V lost 4 bases, J lost 8 bases, and 10 bases stayed unmatched. Germline CDR1 is SGHRS and CDR2 is YFSETQ. The CDR3 loop is CASSATGGGEEKLFF. The CDR3 DNA follows: TGCGCCAGCAGCGCCACAGGGGGGGGCGAAGAAAAACTGTTTTTT.

This clone was detected only a few times. The V and J genes are TRBV7-3 and TRBJ2-2; D not certain. Looked up from germline, CDR1 is SGHTA and CDR2 is FQGTGA. V was cut by 3 bases and J by 2 bases, with 13 bases left in between. The CDR3 contains 16 residues. This CDR3 is CASSFHAPSNTGELFF. CDR3 nucleotide sequence: TGTGCCAGCAGCTTTCACGCTCCTTCTAACACCGGGGAGCTGTTTTTT.